One and the same sample provided the 21 T cell receptor beta chains below, sequenced in a study of OX40 agonist ivuxolimab in advanced cancers. The repertoire was sequenced with immunoSEQ multiplex PCR; TCRdb's copy has only in-frame clones and lacks some. The table has about 68,000 clones, around nine tenths seen once. The specimen was CD4+ or CD8+ T cells sorted from blood, collected in a trial of the OX40 agonist ivuxolimab. All receptors derive from an adult with an advanced solid tumor such as melanoma, head and neck, liver or kidney cancer.

Worth noting for this clone: The CDR3 ends on some other residue instead of the conserved phenylalanine or tryptophan, so this is likely a read error. CDR3 loop: CASNPQGGDYGYTL. The DNA for the CDR3 is TGTGCCAGCAACCCCCAGGGGGGAGACTATGGCTACACCCTC. The rearrangement links TRBV2 to TRBJ1-2; TRBD1 matches at 7 bases. Germline values: CDR1 SNHLY, CDR2 FYNNEI. This CDR3 region has 14 residues. The V gene end was trimmed by 7 bases and the J gene end by 3 bases; junction bases not matched to a gene: 8.

The chain links TRBV5-5 to TRBJ1-1; D remains unclear. The V end was cut by 0 bases, the J end by 0 bases, with 15 bases between. The CDR3 covers 17 residues. Germline CDR1 SGHKS, CDR2 YYEKEE (reference sequence). Here the CDR3 DNA reads TGTGCCAGCAGCTTGGTCGGCGGGAGGGCCATGAACACTGAAGCTTTCTTT. It is translated as CASSLVGGRAMNTEAFF.

The chain combines TRBV29-1 with TRBJ1-2; D unclear. CDR3 length equals 15 residues. Looked up from germline, CDR1 is SQVTM and CDR2 is ANQGSEA. Trimming left V 4 bases short and J 4 bases short, with 19 bases between. The CDR3 DNA is TGCAGCGTTGGGGAGGCCTGGGGTGTTTCCTATGGCTACACCTTC. Its translation is CSVGEAWGVSYGYTF.

This chain joins TRBV5-6 and TRBJ1-6; D is unclear. V shed 3 bases and J shed 9 bases, with 16 bases lying between them. The CDR3 has 15 amino acids. Germline V gene lookup returns CDR1 SGHDT and CDR2 YYEEEE. The CDR3 DNA follows: TGTGCCAGCAGCTCGTCCGACGGGCGGGGTTCACCCCTCCACTTT. It specifies CASSSSDGRGSPLHF.

This sequence joins TRBV6-6 and TRBJ2-3, with unresolved D. Germline V gene data show CDR1 as MNHNY and CDR2 as SVGAGI (reference sequence). V lost 2 bases to trimming and J lost 0 bases, with 6 bases between them. The CDR3 runs to 14 residues. CDR3 in amino acids: CASSYMGSTDTQYF. The CDR3, as DNA: TGTGCCAGCAGTTACATGGGAAGCACAGATACGCAGTATTTT.

J is TRBJ1-1 and V is TRBV2; perhaps TRBD1 as D (6 bases). Per the germline V gene, CDR1 is SNHLY and CDR2 is FYNNEI. Trimming took off 8 bases at V and 2 bases at J, with 15 bases between the two ends. The CDR3 sequence is 14 residues long. CDR3 sequence reads: CASARTGFNTEAFF. The CDR3 coding sequence is TGTGCCAGCGCCAGAACAGGGTTTAACACTGAAGCTTTCTTT.

This chain uses TRBV27 with TRBJ2-7, with D tentatively TRBD1 or TRBD2 (5 bases each). The CDR3 loop spans 14 amino acids. CDR1 and CDR2 (germline): MNHEY, SMNVEV (reference sequence). V was shortened by 8 bases and J by 3 bases, with 17 bases between the two germline ends. The CDR3 sequence is CASAPAGRGYEQYF. The DNA of the CDR3 is TGTGCCAGCGCCCCGGCAGGGAGAGGCTACGAGCAGTACTTC.

This sequence joins TRBV5-1 and TRBJ2-5, with 8 bases aligning to TRBD2. V shed 0 bases, J shed 5 bases, and the junction held 15 bases outside the gene matches. The germline gives CDR1 SGHRS, CDR2 YFSETQ. CDR3 length equals 18 residues. CDR3 sequence (DNA): TGCGCCAGCAGCTTGGGTGGGACTAGTCTTTGGGGATCCGAGACCCAGTACTTC. Protein: CASSLGGTSLWGSETQYF.

The V gene is TRBV28, the J gene TRBJ1-5; no reliable D call. There are 14 residues in the CDR3. With 1 base removed from V and 3 bases from J, the gap between germline ends came to 7 bases. Germline-derived CDR1 and CDR2 are MDHEN and SYDVKM. CDR3 region: CASSLSSANQPQHF. DNA of the CDR3: TGTGCCAGCAGTTTATCTTCAGCCAATCAGCCCCAGCATTTT.

J is TRBJ2-5 and V is TRBV6-5; 14 nucleotides line up with TRBD2. Germline CDR1 reads MNHEY; CDR2 reads SVGAGI. This CDR3 is built from 14 residues. The V and J ends lost 7 bases and 6 bases, in that order; junction bases with no gene match: 4. Here the CDR3 DNA reads TGTGCCAGCACCGGGACTAGCGGGAGCCAGACCCAGTACTTC. This codes for CASTGTSGSQTQYF.

The rearrangement links TRBV4-2 to TRBJ1-4; D not certain. Germline V gene lookup returns CDR1 LGHNA and CDR2 YNFKEQ. The CDR3 loop spans 14 amino acids. Trimming took off 2 bases at V and 7 bases at J, with 11 bases between the two ends. CDR3 nucleotide sequence: TGTGCCAGCAGCCAACCCGGGAATAGTGAAAAACTGTTTTTT. Translation: CASSQPGNSEKLFF.

The V call is TRBV5-6, the J call TRBJ2-1, with TRBD2 matching 9 bases. The V gene end was trimmed by 2 bases and the J gene end by 1 base; junction bases not matched to a gene: 1. This CDR3 has 15 residues. Germline values: CDR1 SGHDT, CDR2 YYEEEE. CDR3 sequence (DNA): TGTGCCAGCAGCTTTACTAGCGGGTCCTACAATGAGCAGTTCTTC. Its translation: CASSFTSGSYNEQFF.

The rearrangement joins TRBV19 to TRBJ1-2; D unresolved. V gave up 8 bases and J gave up 3 bases, with 7 bases separating them. CDR1 is LNHDA, CDR2 SQIVND, per germline (reference sequence). The CDR3 spans 11 residues. The CDR3 spells CASQRDYGYTF. As DNA, the CDR3 is TGTGCCAGTCAGAGGGACTATGGCTACACCTTC.

J is TRBJ2-7 and V is TRBV2, with TRBD2 identical over 8 bases. The CDR3 runs to 18 residues. Germline V gene lookup returns CDR1 SNHLY and CDR2 FYNNEI. With V trimmed by 7 bases and J by 0 bases, 17 bases remained unmatched. This CDR3 is CASNSFLGGDTLSYEQYF. CDR3 nucleotides: TGTGCCAGCAACTCCTTCCTCGGGGGGGACACTCTCTCCTACGAGCAGTACTTC.

This chain connects TRBV4-1 to TRBJ2-7; the D is unclear. CDR3 length: 15 residues. From germline, CDR1 is MGHRA and CDR2 YSYEKL. V was shortened by 2 bases and J by 2 bases, with 13 bases between the two germline ends. CDR3 bases: TGCGCCAGCAGCCAATTGGTGGGTCGGACCTACGAGCAGTACTTC. Amino acids: CASSQLVGRTYEQYF.

This clone showed up just a few times. The chain recombines TRBV11-2 with TRBJ1-4; weak D call: TRBD1 (5 bases). Germline loops: CDR1 SGHAT, CDR2 FQNNGV. The CDR3 is 18 residues long. The V end was cut by 4 bases, the J end by 0 bases, with 18 bases between. Here the CDR3 DNA reads TGTGCCAGCAGCTCCGGTCGACAGCGAGTTACAACTAATGAAAAACTGTTTTTT. Amino acids: CASSSGRQRVTTNEKLFF.

The genes are TRBV5-4 and TRBJ1-4; D unresolved. This CDR3 spans 14 amino acids. CDR1 and CDR2 from the germline V gene are SGHNT and YYREEE (reference sequence). The V gene lost 4 bases and the J gene lost 7 bases, with 14 bases spanning the gap. In DNA form, the CDR3 reads TGTGCCAGCAGCACGTCGGGAGGGAGTGAAAAACTGTTTTTT. This sequence encodes CASSTSGGSEKLFF.

This clone was picked up a small number of times. CDR3 bases: TGCGCCAGCAGCGGGGGGGACTACACCGGGGAGCTGTTTTTT. Protein: CASSGGDYTGELFF. This chain joins TRBV5-1 and TRBJ2-2; TRBD2 aligns across 7 bases. Germline CDR1 is SGHRS and CDR2 is YFSETQ. Trimming took 4 bases from V and 3 from J; bases not matched to a gene: 3. CDR3 size: 14 residues.

The chain joins TRBV5-4 to TRBJ2-3; the D is unclear. Germline V gives CDR1 SGHNT, CDR2 YYREEE (reference sequence). This CDR3 is built from 12 residues. V lost 0 bases, J lost 11 bases, and 10 bases lay in between. The CDR3 DNA reads as TGTGCCAGCAGCTTGGACGGCCTCCTGCAGTATTTT. Encoded protein: CASSLDGLLQYF.

The chain joins TRBV11-3 to TRBJ2-1; TRBD2 matches at 16 bases. Trimming at V came to 5 bases and at J to 5 bases, leaving 3 bases not matched to a gene. Germline values: CDR1 SGHNT, CDR2 YENEEA. This CDR3 is 16 amino acids long. For the CDR3, the DNA is TGTGCCAGCAGCCCGGGACTAGCGGGGGGGCACAATGAGCAGTTCTTC. Its translation: CASSPGLAGGHNEQFF.

This chain links TRBV19 with TRBJ1-1; D call uncertain. Deletions cut 9 bases from V and 3 bases from J, with 17 bases between. The CDR3 runs 14 residues. Germline assignment: CDR1 LNHDA and CDR2 SQIVND (reference sequence). CDR3 nucleotides: TGTGCCAGCCGTCCAGGAGTCTGGTACACTGAAGCTTTCTTT. Translating it yields CASRPGVWYTEAFF.